The source of this TCR beta chain is a study of neurological immune-mediated disorders. A 10-nucleotide random UMI tagged transcripts in template-switch 5'RACE cDNA synthesis. Every sequencing run produced over 190 million TCR-beta sequences, and the sequences from any one run covered 15-18 subjects. Each CDR3 protein is one row after TCRdb ran MiXCR on the 5' RACE reads. This table has approximately 80,000 distinct CDR3 sequences, approximately 5.8% appearing once. This clonotype was seen repeatedly, ten times or more. Its specificity is not known. CDR1 and CDR2 (germline): SGHRS, YFSETQ. Trimming at V came to 2 bases and at J to 5 bases, leaving 7 bases not matched to a gene. This CDR3 comprises 15 residues. The study's findings and limits: One cluster of related CDR3 sequences contained, by phylogenetic grouping, the repertoires of 18 of 34 multiple sclerosis patients and formed a possible signature.

Time point described: longitudinal time-point 2. Unsorted libraries were prepared from 2 million PBMCs that had been stored at -80 C. The V call is TRBV5-1, the J call TRBJ2-5; 9 bases are a match to TRBD2. The source is a woman aged 55 to 70 with multiple sclerosis. Sequencing input: PBMCs. The DNA for the CDR3 is TGCGCCAGCAGCTTTGGCGGGGGGGCCTCGGAGACCCAGTACTTC. It yields the protein CASSFGGGASETQYF.